One T cell receptor (beta chain) is described in this entry. The antigen is not known. The entry originates in a study of OX40 agonist ivuxolimab in advanced cancers. The overall study: Patients took ivuxolimab, an agonistic anti-OX40 (CD134) antibody.

The V end lost 5 bases, the J end lost 4 bases, and 10 bases lay between the germline ends. The CDR3 totals 13 residues. CDR1 and CDR2 from the germline V gene are MNHNS and SASEGT. Autoimmune disease history or systemic immunosuppression led to patients being barred. Study-wide results and limits: Among the lowest peripheral clonal expansion occurred in 0.1-3.0 mg/kg partial responders.

Generated by immunoSEQ multiplex PCR, the TCRdb table keeps only in-frame clones and is missing some. In the table there are approximately 26,000 clones, more than 85% of which are singletons. The TCR was taken from an adult with an advanced solid tumor such as melanoma, head and neck, liver or kidney cancer. This specimen was CD4+ or CD8+ T cells sorted from blood, taken in a trial of the OX40 agonist ivuxolimab. V is TRBV6-1 and J is TRBJ2-3; D remains ambiguous. This CDR3 is CASSKDVPDTQYF. The DNA for the CDR3 is TGTGCCAGCAGTAAGGACGTCCCAGATACGCAGTATTTT.